This TCR beta chain was sequenced in a study of Tregs in tolerant kidney transplant recipients. This CDR3 region has 15 residues. The germline V and J ends were trimmed by 3 bases and 5 bases, with 16 bases remaining between them. The germline CDR1 and CDR2 sequences are MRHNA and SNTAGT. Recipients received nonmyeloablative bone marrow transplants from related graft donors, with transient mixed chimerism. Here immunoSEQ multiplex PCR was the method, and the copy in TCRdb shows in-frame clones only, minus some. The sample contains tens of thousands of clones, over 85% of which appear only once. The TCR was taken from a human patient who received a combined kidney and bone marrow transplant. Some T cells may be transferred from the graft donor. Sequencing used CD4+ T cells from blood (PBMCs), obtained 12 months after the transplant. V and J are TRBV6-4 and TRBJ1-2, with D possibly TRBD1 on 6 matching bases. The CDR3 nucleotides read TGTGCCAGCAGTGAAACAGGGAACTTAGGATATGGCTACACCTTC. Protein product: CASSETGNLGYGYTF.